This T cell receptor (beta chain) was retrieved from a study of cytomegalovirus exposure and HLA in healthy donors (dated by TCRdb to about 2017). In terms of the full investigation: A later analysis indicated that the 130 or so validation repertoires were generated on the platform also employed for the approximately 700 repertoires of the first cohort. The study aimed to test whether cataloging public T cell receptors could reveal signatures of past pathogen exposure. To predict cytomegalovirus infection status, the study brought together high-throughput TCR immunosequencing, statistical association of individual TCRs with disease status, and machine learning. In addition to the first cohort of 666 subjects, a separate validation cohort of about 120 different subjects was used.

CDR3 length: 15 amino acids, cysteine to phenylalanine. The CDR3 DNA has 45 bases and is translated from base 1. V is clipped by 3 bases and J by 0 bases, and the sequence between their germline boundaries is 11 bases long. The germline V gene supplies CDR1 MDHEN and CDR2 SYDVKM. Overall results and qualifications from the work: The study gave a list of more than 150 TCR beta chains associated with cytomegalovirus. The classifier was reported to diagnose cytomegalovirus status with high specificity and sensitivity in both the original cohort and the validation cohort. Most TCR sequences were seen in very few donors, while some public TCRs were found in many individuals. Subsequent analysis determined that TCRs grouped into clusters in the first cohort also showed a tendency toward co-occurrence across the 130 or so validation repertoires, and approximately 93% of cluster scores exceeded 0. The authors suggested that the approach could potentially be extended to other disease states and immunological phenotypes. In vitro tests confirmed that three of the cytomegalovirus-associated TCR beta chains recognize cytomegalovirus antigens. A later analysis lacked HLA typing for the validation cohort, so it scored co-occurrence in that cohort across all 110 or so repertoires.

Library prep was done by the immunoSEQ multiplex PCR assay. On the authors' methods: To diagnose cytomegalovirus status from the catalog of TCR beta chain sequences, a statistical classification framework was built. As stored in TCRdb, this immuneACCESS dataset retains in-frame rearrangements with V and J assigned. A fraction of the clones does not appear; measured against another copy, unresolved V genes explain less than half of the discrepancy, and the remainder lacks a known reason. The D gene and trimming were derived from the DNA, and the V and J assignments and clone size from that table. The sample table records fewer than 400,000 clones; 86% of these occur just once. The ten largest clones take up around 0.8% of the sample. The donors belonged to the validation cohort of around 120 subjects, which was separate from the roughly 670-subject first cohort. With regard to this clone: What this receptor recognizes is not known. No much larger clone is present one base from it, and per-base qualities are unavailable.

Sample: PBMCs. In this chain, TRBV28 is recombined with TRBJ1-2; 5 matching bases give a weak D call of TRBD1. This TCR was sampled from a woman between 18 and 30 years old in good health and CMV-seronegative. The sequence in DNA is TGTGCCAGCAGTTTCCCTGGGGGGACTAACTATGGCTACACCTTC. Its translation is CASSFPGGTNYGYTF.